This T cell receptor (beta chain) stems from a study of blood T cell repertoires in COVID-19. In the study overall: Acute-phase and convalescent COVID-19 samples originated in the United States, Italy and Spain. T cells, B-cell-depleted T cells, or PBMCs supplied cDNA or gDNA.

This CDR3 has 19 amino acids. Germline-derived CDR1 and CDR2 are LNHNV and YYDKDF (reference sequence). V lost 0 bases and J lost 2; bases outside the gene matches: 13. The authors' processing: Amplified reference gene primers provided the basis for estimating nucleated cell counts. Measured with immunoSEQ multiplex PCR; TCRdb has only the in-frame clones, and not every one. V and J calls plus clone size are reproduced from that table; the DNA served to infer D and trimming. The sample has approximately 160,000 clones, roughly nine tenths seen once. The sequenced material came from peripheral blood. The receptor comes from a woman between 65 and 79 years old with acute or convalescent COVID-19. The genes are TRBV15 and TRBJ1-5; 7 bases map to TRBD1. The CDR3 sequence: CATSRDWGSTGAGNQPQHF. In DNA form, the CDR3 reads TGTGCCACCAGCAGAGATTGGGGGTCCACAGGGGCCGGCAATCAGCCCCAGCATTTT.